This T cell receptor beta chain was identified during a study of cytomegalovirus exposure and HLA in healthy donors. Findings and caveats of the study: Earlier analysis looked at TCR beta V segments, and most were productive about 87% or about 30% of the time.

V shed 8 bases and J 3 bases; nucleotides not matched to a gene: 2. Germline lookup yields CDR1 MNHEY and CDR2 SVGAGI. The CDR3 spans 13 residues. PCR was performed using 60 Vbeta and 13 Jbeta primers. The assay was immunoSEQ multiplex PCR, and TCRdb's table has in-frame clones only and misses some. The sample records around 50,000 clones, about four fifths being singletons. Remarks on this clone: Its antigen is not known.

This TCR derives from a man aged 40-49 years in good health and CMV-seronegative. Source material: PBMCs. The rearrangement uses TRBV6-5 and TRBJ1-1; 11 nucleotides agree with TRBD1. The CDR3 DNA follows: TGTGCCAGCGGGACAGGGGGGGACACTGAAGCTTTCTTT. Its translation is CASGTGGDTEAFF.